The 27 T cell receptor beta chains presented below share a single source sample, sequenced in a study of blood T cell repertoires in COVID-19. Measured with immunoSEQ multiplex PCR; TCRdb has only the in-frame clones, and not every one. The sample has about 280,000 clones, about nine tenths seen once. The sequenced sample consisted of peripheral blood. The receptors originated from a woman in her forties who had recovered from COVID-19.

The CDR3 DNA follows: TGTGCCAGCAGTTTCTACACAGATACGCAGTATTTT. It translates to CASSFYTDTQYF. The genes are TRBV12-3 or TRBV12-4 and TRBJ2-3; no definite D call. The CDR3 contains 12 residues. V was shortened by 3 bases and J by 2 bases, with 3 bases between the two germline ends.

The rearrangement joins TRBV5-1 to TRBJ2-7; D is possibly TRBD2 (6 bases). Trimming took off 0 bases at V and 3 bases at J, with 13 bases between the two ends. The CDR3 extends over 15 amino acids. Germline V gene data show CDR1 as SGHRS and CDR2 as YFSETQ. CDR3: CASSLAGTPNYEQYF. The CDR3 DNA reads as TGCGCCAGCAGCTTGGCCGGGACTCCTAACTACGAGCAGTACTTC.

This chain connects TRBV5-1 to TRBJ1-3; D is uncertain. Per the germline V gene, CDR1 is SGHRS and CDR2 is YFSETQ. The CDR3 contains 15 residues. V gave up 0 bases and J gave up 0 bases, with 7 bases separating them. This CDR3 is CASSLGASSGNTIYF. The CDR3 coding sequence is TGCGCCAGCAGCTTGGGAGCTTCCTCTGGAAACACCATATATTTT.

This clone was detected a few times. The chain uses TRBV30 and TRBJ2-7, with 9 bases identical to TRBD1. The J segment lost 3 bases and the V segment lost 2 bases, leaving 5 bases of the junction unmatched. The CDR3 contains 14 residues. Per germline, CDR1 GTSNPN and CDR2 SVGIG (reference sequence). The DNA for the CDR3 is TGTGCCTGGAGTCTTGTGACAGGGGGCTACGAGCAGTACTTC. Protein product: CAWSLVTGGYEQYF.

The chain couples TRBV16 to TRBJ2-7; 8 bases align to TRBD2. With V trimmed by 1 base and J by 2 bases, 7 bases remained unmatched. The CDR3 totals 16 residues. Germline CDR1 KGHSY, CDR2 FQNENV. The CDR3 DNA reads as TGTGCCAGCAGCCAATTGGAAGCGGGAGAGGCCTACGAGCAGTACTTC. Translation gives CASSQLEAGEAYEQYF.

This chain uses TRBV11-3 with TRBJ2-5, with 9 bases aligning to TRBD2. The CDR3 sequence is 16 residues long. Per the germline V gene, CDR1 is SGHNT and CDR2 is YENEEA. V lost 2 bases, J lost 2 bases, and 6 bases stayed unmatched. CDR3 DNA sequence: TGTGCCAGCAGCTTACTAGCGGGAACATTTCAAGAGACCCAGTACTTC. Amino acid sequence: CASSLLAGTFQETQYF.

This clone has a single count. This rearrangement joins TRBV30 to TRBJ1-3, with D tentatively TRBD1 (5 bases). CDR3 length: 15 residues. The ends were cut back, 1 base at V and 3 bases at J, with 13 bases in the middle. Germline CDR1 GTSNPN, CDR2 SVGIG (reference sequence). The CDR3 is CAWSGGPPYGNTIYF. In DNA form, the CDR3 reads TGTGCCTGGAGTGGGGGCCCTCCTTATGGAAACACCATATATTTT.

On this clone: The sample contains more than one DNA sequence encoding this CDR3. The rearrangement uses TRBV12-3 or TRBV12-4 and TRBJ1-1; D perhaps matches TRBD1 (5 bases). This CDR3 has 13 residues. V was shortened by 3 bases and J by 1 base, with 6 bases between the two germline ends. The CDR3 DNA reads as TGTGCCAGCAGTTTGGGGGGGAACACTGAAGCTTTCTTT. This gives the protein CASSLGGNTEAFF.

V and J are TRBV27 and TRBJ2-1; 9 bases match TRBD1. Germline V CDR1 and CDR2: MNHEY, SMNVEV (reference sequence). V gave up 5 bases and J gave up 5 bases; unmatched junction bases: 7. The CDR3 consists of 15 residues. CDR3 bases: TGTGCCAGCAGTCGACCGGGACAGGGCAACAATGAGCAGTTCTTC. It yields the protein CASSRPGQGNNEQFF.

This clone showed up just once. The chain combines TRBV11-3 with TRBJ2-7, with TRBD2 as a possible D gene (7 bases). CDR3 length equals 20 residues. Looked up from germline, CDR1 is SGHNT and CDR2 is YENEEA. V was shortened by 0 bases and J by 2 bases, with 26 bases between the two germline ends. The chain's CDR3 is CASSLEGGQGRLLPTYEQYF. The CDR3 region has the DNA TGTGCCAGCAGCTTAGAGGGGGGGCAGGGACGGCTCTTACCCACCTACGAGCAGTACTTC.

The chain uses TRBV21-1 and TRBJ2-7; the table's TRBD1 call for D was not verified on the DNA. TRBV21-1 is deemed a pseudogene. The CDR3 spans 17 residues. The chain's CDR3 is CASSIRTGGPPTYEQYF. DNA of the CDR3: TGTGCCAGCAGCATTCGGACAGGGGGGCCTCCCACCTACGAGCAGTACTTC.

The chain is built from TRBV11-2 and TRBJ1-1; 7 nucleotides line up with TRBD1. The CDR3 is 15 residues long. Germline CDR1 is SGHAT and CDR2 is FQNNGV. After removal of 5 bases from V and 0 bases from J, the junction contained 6 bases not matched to a gene. The CDR3 reads CASSPGTVMNTEAFF. CDR3 in DNA: TGTGCCAGCAGCCCCGGGACAGTGATGAACACTGAAGCTTTCTTT.

The J gene is TRBJ1-4, the V gene TRBV19; no reliable D call. Germline CDR1 and CDR2: LNHDA and SQIVND (reference sequence). Trimming cost V 5 bases and J 8 bases, with 15 bases left between them. CDR3 length: 14 amino acids. The CDR3 DNA reads TGTGCCAGTAGTCGGTTGGGAGTCTTCGAAAAACTGTTTTTT. Its protein product is CASSRLGVFEKLFF.

The chain carries TRBV3-1 (or the pseudogene TRBV3-2) and TRBJ2-7, with D unresolved. The CDR3 is 14 residues long. V was cut by 1 base and J by 1 base, with 8 bases left in between. Germline V CDR1 and CDR2: LGHDT, YNNKEL (reference sequence). In nucleotides, the CDR3 is TGTGCCAGCAGCCAAGCGGGTGGATCCTACGAGCAGTACTTC. Translation gives CASSQAGGSYEQYF.

This chain joins TRBV5-6 and TRBJ1-1, with D unresolved. The CDR3 length is 14 residues. Germline-derived CDR1 and CDR2 are SGHDT and YYEEEE. Trimming pared 3 bases from V and 1 base from J, leaving 10 bases between. Written as DNA, the CDR3 is TGTGCCAGCAGCTCGGACTTCGAGAACACTGAAGCTTTCTTT. It yields the protein CASSSDFENTEAFF.

The V gene is TRBV6-5, the J gene TRBJ2-7; perhaps TRBD1 as D (6 bases). The CDR3 is made up of 14 amino acids. Germline V gives CDR1 MNHEY, CDR2 SVGAGI. The V and J ends lost 2 bases and 4 bases respectively, with 12 bases between them. The CDR3 region has the DNA TGTGCCAGCAGTTACGGGGAACAGGGTTACGAGCAGTACTTC. Its protein is CASSYGEQGYEQYF.

V and J are TRBV4-1 and TRBJ1-1, with TRBD1 as a possible D gene (6 bases). V was trimmed by 4 bases and J by 2 bases, leaving 11 bases between them. The CDR3 length is 14 residues. The germline V gene encodes CDR1 MGHRA and CDR2 YSYEKL. CDR3: CASSPIGGNTEAFF. The CDR3 coding sequence is TGCGCCAGCAGCCCTATAGGGGGAAACACTGAAGCTTTCTTT.

CDR3: CASSPGLAGIKSNTGELFF. CDR3 coding DNA: TGTGCCAGCAGCCCTGGACTAGCGGGGATCAAATCGAACACCGGGGAGCTGTTTTTT. This chain uses TRBV4-2 with TRBJ2-2, with 12 nucleotides matching TRBD2. This CDR3 contains 19 residues. The germline V gene has CDR1 LGHNA and CDR2 YNFKEQ. Trimming took 4 bases from V and 0 from J; bases not matched to a gene: 9.

The V call is TRBV27, the J call TRBJ2-2; 10 bases are shared with TRBD1. CDR3 length: 14 amino acids. V was clipped by 5 bases and J by 5 bases; unmatched bases: 2. Germline V gives CDR1 MNHEY, CDR2 SMNVEV (reference sequence). CDR3 nucleotide sequence: TGTGCCAGCAGTAGGACAGGGGGTACCGGGGAGCTGTTTTTT. Protein sequence: CASSRTGGTGELFF.

A single count supports this clone. The chain has TRBV19 and TRBJ2-4; D possibly corresponds to TRBD1 (6 bases). The length of the CDR3 is 16 residues. Germline CDR1 reads LNHDA; CDR2 reads SQIVND (reference sequence). Between the trimmed V and J ends, which lost 3 bases and 5 bases, there was a span of 17 bases. CDR3 protein: CASSMVGAAEQNIQYF. In DNA form, the CDR3 reads TGTGCCAGTAGTATGGTGGGGGCGGCGGAGCAAAACATTCAGTACTTC.

The J gene is TRBJ2-7, the V gene TRBV28; 9 nucleotides agree with TRBD1. With 5 bases clipped from V and 1 base from J, the junction kept 6 bases outside the gene matches. The CDR3 sequence is 15 residues long. The germline CDR1 and CDR2 sequences are MDHEN and SYDVKM. CDR3 sequence reads: CASSLNRGRSYEQYF. The CDR3 coding sequence is TGTGCCAGCAGTCTTAACAGGGGGCGATCCTACGAGCAGTACTTC.

The rearrangement uses TRBV5-1 and TRBJ1-1; possible D gene TRBD1, 6 bases. This CDR3 spans 13 amino acids. Germline CDR1 reads SGHRS; CDR2 reads YFSETQ. V lost 5 bases and J 1 base, leaving 9 bases between the germline ends. The CDR3 coding sequence is TGCGCCAGCAGGGGACAAACGAACACTGAAGCTTTCTTT. Its translation is CASRGQTNTEAFF.

The J gene is TRBJ2-1, the V gene TRBV19, with 9 bases that match TRBD1. In germline, CDR1 is LNHDA, CDR2 SQIVND (reference sequence). The CDR3 covers 15 residues. V dropped 3 bases and J dropped 4; count of bases not matched to a gene: 4. CDR3 protein: CASSILGTGYNEQFF. CDR3 coding DNA: TGTGCCAGTAGTATCCTCGGGACAGGGTACAATGAGCAGTTCTTC.

CDR3 sequence reads: CSARTGLFYGYTF. The CDR3 DNA is TGCAGCGCCAGGACAGGGCTCTTCTATGGCTACACCTTC. The chain joins TRBV29-1 to TRBJ1-2, with TRBD1 matching over 8 bases. Per the germline V gene, CDR1 is SQVTM and CDR2 is ANQGSEA. Losses at the gene ends were 7 bases for V and 4 bases for J; bases not matched to a gene: 8. The CDR3 has 13 residues.

The chain combines TRBV5-6 with TRBJ1-3, with 10 bases aligning to TRBD1. After removal of 4 bases from V and 4 bases from J, the junction contained 14 bases not matched to a gene. CDR3 size: 18 residues. Germline V CDR1 and CDR2: SGHDT, YYEEEE. The CDR3 DNA follows: TGTGCCAGCAGCGGGGGGACAGGGGACTACGGGAGGGGAAACACCATATATTTT. Translated, it gives CASSGGTGDYGRGNTIYF.

Turning to this clone: The sample carries other DNA sequences with the same CDR3. This chain links TRBV18 with TRBJ2-7; D is perhaps TRBD1 (6 bases). The CDR3 sequence is 13 residues long. Germline loops: CDR1 KGHSH, CDR2 LQKENI. V dropped 3 bases and J dropped 3 bases, with 9 bases sitting between them. The CDR3 loop is CASSPGQDYEQYF. Written as DNA, the CDR3 is TGTGCCAGCTCACCGGGACAAGACTACGAGCAGTACTTC. Based on the CDR3 plus reference TRBV18 and TRBJ2-7, the full variable domain is NAGVMQNPRHLVRRRGQEARLRCSPMKGHSHVYWYRQLPEEGLKFMVYLQKENIIDESGMPKERFSAEFPKEGPSILRIQQVVRGDSAAYFCASSPGQDYEQYFGPGTRLTVT.

The rearrangement uses TRBV3-1 (or the pseudogene TRBV3-2) and TRBJ2-7; D not certain. V gave up 5 bases and J gave up 4 bases, with 6 bases separating them. Germline values: CDR1 LGHDT, CDR2 YNNKEL (reference sequence). The CDR3 runs 11 residues. The CDR3 region is CASSLEYEQYF. In DNA form, the CDR3 reads TGTGCCAGCAGCTTAGAATACGAGCAGTACTTC.